This is a list of T cell receptor beta chains from one sample in a study of identical twins' blood T cells. MiXCR, applied by TCRdb to the 5' RACE reads, yields one record per CDR3 protein. This table holds fewer than 450,000 distinct CDR3 sequences, about 28% found once. The sample comprised PBMCs. These receptors came from a woman between 18 and 50 years old in good health. CDR3s include the opening cysteine and the closing phenylalanine or tryptophan. D genes are given only for firm matches. The size field is filled for only some rows; it gives once, few, many or a size class.

size	D	length	V	J	DNA	CDR3
-	-	16	TRBV9	TRBJ2-1	TGTGCCAGCAGCTCCCCCCGATTAGTGTCTGGCAATGAGCAGTTCTTC	CASSSPRLVSGNEQFF
-	-	15	TRBV4-3	TRBJ2-3	TGCGCCAGCAGCCAGGGCCAGGAAAGTCCAGATACGCAGTATTTT	CASSQGQESPDTQYF
-	-	13	TRBV29-1	TRBJ1-1	TGCAGCGTTGAAGACGGCAGGGAGACTGAAGCTTTCTTT	CSVEDGRETEAFF
-	-	17	TRBV4-3	TRBJ1-6	TGCGCCCTTGGGGGAGGGCCAGCAGCTGAGATAAATTCACCCCTCCACTTT	CALGGGPAAEINSPLHF
few	-	12	TRBV6-1	TRBJ1-2	TGTGCCAGCGGCAATTTATTAACCAGCTACACCTTC	CASGNLLTSYTF
-	TRBD1	15	TRBV5-6	TRBJ1-1	TGTGCCAGCAGCACCTCTAGGACAGGGAGCACTGAAGCTTTCTTT	CASSTSRTGSTEAFF
-	TRBD1	14	TRBV19	TRBJ2-1	TGTGCCAGTAGTATATTACAGGGGTACAATGAGCAGTTCTTC	CASSILQGYNEQFF
few	TRBD1	15	TRBV20-1	TRBJ1-5	TGCAGTGCGGGACAGGGAGGCAGTGGCAATCAGCCCCAGCATTTT	CSAGQGGSGNQPQHF
-	-	12	TRBV20-1	TRBJ2-7	TGCAGTGCTAGGATAAACTCGTACGAGCAGTACTTC	CSARINSYEQYF
-	TRBD1	14	TRBV24-1	TRBJ2-1	TGTGCCACCAGTGATTCCGGGACAGGGAATAGGCAGTTCTTC	CATSDSGTGNRQFF
-	TRBD2	16	TRBV5-6	TRBJ2-5	TGTGCCAGCAGCTGGGGGACTAGCGGGGGCAGGGAGACCCAGTACTTC	CASSWGTSGGRETQYF
few	-	14	TRBV20-1	TRBJ2-7	TGCAGTGCAAACAATCGGGAGTCCTCCTACGAGCAGTACTTC	CSANNRESSYEQYF
few	-	15	TRBV3-1	TRBJ1-2	TGTGCCAGCAGCCAAGATCACGCGGGAAACTATGGCTACACCTTC	CASSQDHAGNYGYTF
-	-	14	TRBV9	TRBJ2-3	TGTGCCAGCAGCGTAGCCACACGCACAGATACGCAGTATTTT	CASSVATRTDTQYF
-	-	15	TRBV2	TRBJ2-1	TGTGCCACCCTAAGGGTACGGGATGAGTACAATGAGCAGTTCTTC	CATLRVRDEYNEQFF
few	-	10	TRBV29-1	TRBJ1-2	TGCAGCGTTGACGTTCGTGGCTACACCTTC	CSVDVRGYTF
-	TRBD1	13	TRBV5-1	TRBJ2-4	TGCGCCAGCAGCTTGGGACAGGGGGACATTCAGTACTTC	CASSLGQGDIQYF
-	-	14	TRBV6-5	TRBJ2-3	TGTGCCAGCAGTCGACTAGGGCGCACAGATACGCAGTATTTT	CASSRLGRTDTQYF
few	TRBD1	15	TRBV6-5	TRBJ2-4	TGTGCCAGCAGTCCCCGTTTGGGACAGGGGAACATTCAGTACTTC	CASSPRLGQGNIQYF
many	-	14	TRBV29-1	TRBJ2-3	TGCAGCGTTGAAGAGGAGAGGGATACAGATACGCAGTATTTT	CSVEEERDTDTQYF
-	TRBD1	14	TRBV10-2	TRBJ1-4	TGCGCCAGCAGTGATCGGACAGGTGGGGAAAAACTGTTTTTT	CASSDRTGGEKLFF
few	-	16	TRBV18	TRBJ1-1	TGTGCCAGCTCACCACCGTCTCGAGGGAGGGACACTGAAGCTTTCTTT	CASSPPSRGRDTEAFF
few	-	13	TRBV2	TRBJ2-2	TGTGCCAGCAGGGGCAGGGAGACCGGGGAGCTGTTTTTT	CASRGRETGELFF
many	TRBD1	15	TRBV5-6	TRBJ1-1	TGTGCCAGCAGCTTCCCCAACAGGGGAGACACTGAAGCTTTCTTT	CASSFPNRGDTEAFF
many	-	12	TRBV6-5	TRBJ1-5	TGTGCCAGCAGTTCCCCCAATCAGCCCCAGCATTTT	CASSSPNQPQHF
-	TRBD2	15	TRBV6-2/TRBV6-3	TRBJ2-2	TGTGCCAGCACCTTTGGGACTAGCGCCACCGGGGAGCTGTTTTTT	CASTFGTSATGELFF
many	-	17	TRBV5-1	TRBJ1-1	TGCGCCAGCAGCTTGGAAGGTAGTAGAGGGGCTAACACTGAAGCTTTCTTT	CASSLEGSRGANTEAFF
-	-	17	TRBV20-1	TRBJ2-3	TGCAGTGCTGTTAGCGGCGTCAGCTGGTCTAGCACAGATACGCAGTATTTT	CSAVSGVSWSSTDTQYF
few	-	14	TRBV9	TRBJ1-1	TGTGCCAGCAGCGTAGGGCAGGGCAACACTGAAGCTTTCTTT	CASSVGQGNTEAFF
-	-	15	TRBV19	TRBJ2-1	TGTGCCAGCCGACAGCGCCGAAGCTCCTACAATGAGCAGTTCTTC	CASRQRRSSYNEQFF
few	TRBD2	13	TRBV29-1	TRBJ2-7	TGCAGCGTTGAATGGACTAGCGGCTACGAGCAGTACTTC	CSVEWTSGYEQYF
few	-	12	TRBV19	TRBJ1-2	TGTGCCAGTAGTACTGGGACGGTCGGCTACACCTTC	CASSTGTVGYTF
few	TRBD2	18	TRBV20-1	TRBJ2-1	TGCAGTGCTCCCGGGACTAGCTTTTACCCGAGCTCCTACAATGAGCAGTTCTTC	CSAPGTSFYPSSYNEQFF
few	-	13	TRBV10-3	TRBJ1-1	TGTGCCACGAGTATGGAGAAGTACACTGAAGCTTTCTTT	CATSMEKYTEAFF
-	TRBD1	13	TRBV20-1	TRBJ1-2	TGCAGTGCTAGACCCGGACAGGGCTATGGCTACACCTTC	CSARPGQGYGYTF
-	TRBD1	16	TRBV12-3/TRBV12-4	TRBJ1-2	TGTGCCAGCAGTCAAAGGGGGCCCATAGCTAACTATGGCTACACCTTC	CASSQRGPIANYGYTF
few	-	14	TRBV5-1	TRBJ1-1	TGCGCCAGCAGCTTATGGGAAGGAGGCACTGAAGCTTTCTTT	CASSLWEGGTEAFF
-	-	14	TRBV7-2	TRBJ2-4	TGTGCCAGCAGCCGACAGGGAGGGGAAAACATTCAGTACTTC	CASSRQGGENIQYF
many	-	12	TRBV14	TRBJ2-3	TGTGCCAGCAGCTCATGGACAGATACGCAGTATTTT	CASSSWTDTQYF
-	TRBD1	15	TRBV28	TRBJ2-7	TGTGCCAGCAGCCCCGGGACAGCCAAACCCTACGAGCAGTACTTC	CASSPGTAKPYEQYF
-	TRBD1	14	TRBV5-1	TRBJ2-3	TGCGCCAGCAGCTTTGGGACAGAGCCAGATACGCAGTATTTT	CASSFGTEPDTQYF
few	-	14	TRBV12-3/TRBV12-4	TRBJ2-2	TGTGCCAGCAGTCCCTCTCTACGCCCCGGGGAGCTGTTTTTT	CASSPSLRPGELFF
many	-	10	TRBV20-1	TRBJ1-1	TGCAGTGCCTTTCCGGATGAGGCTTTCTTT	CSAFPDEAFF
-	-	10	TRBV29-1	TRBJ1-1	TGCAGCGTCGCTCGCAGCAGAGCTTTCTTT	CSVARSRAFF
few	TRBD1	16	TRBV7-8	TRBJ1-1	TGTGCCAGCAGCCCGCGACAGGGAAAGGTGAACACTGAAGCTTTCTTT	CASSPRQGKVNTEAFF
-	-	15	TRBV11-2	TRBJ2-7	TGTGCCAGCAGCTCTCTCCCGTGGGTGCCCTACGAGCAGTACTTC	CASSSLPWVPYEQYF
-	-	16	TRBV7-8	TRBJ1-3	TGTGCCAGCAGCTTAGCTGCGGTTGTTACTGGAAACACCATATATTTT	CASSLAAVVTGNTIYF
-	-	15	TRBV5-6	TRBJ1-1	TGTGCCAGCAGTTCGGACGGGTCCGGGGACACTGAAGCTTTCTTT	CASSSDGSGDTEAFF
few	TRBD2	14	TRBV6-6	TRBJ2-1	TGTGCCAGCAGTTCGGGGGGGCCAACCAATGAGCAGTTCTTC	CASSSGGPTNEQFF
few	-	12	TRBV20-1	TRBJ1-1	TGCAGTGCTGCTCAGGGAAACACTGAAGCTTTCTTT	CSAAQGNTEAFF